The clone carrying this T cell receptor (beta chain) was seen more than once but under ten times. The data were taken from a study of T cells after yellow fever vaccination. Study background: Preparing low-cell-number fractions relied on SMART-Seq v4 Ultra Low Input.

One entry per CDR3 protein results from TCRdb running MiXCR on the 5' RACE reads. The sample lists about 360,000 distinct CDR3 sequences; 6% to 8% were seen once. This specimen was PBMCs, taken 5 days after the yellow fever booster vaccination. The origin of this receptor is a man aged 25 to 45 who received the YFV17D yellow fever vaccine.

CDR3 protein: CASRGGWAITGELFF. As DNA, the CDR3 is TGTGCCAGCAGGGGGGGGTGGGCGATAACCGGGGAGCTGTTTTTT. The chain combines TRBV6-1 with TRBJ2-2; 7 positions agree with TRBD2. Germline V gene sequence: CDR1 MNHNS, CDR2 SASEGT. The CDR3 is 15 residues long. Trimming at V came to 6 bases and at J to 5 bases, leaving 9 bases not matched to a gene.